These 16 T cell receptor beta chains originate from one sample sequenced in a study of shared clonotypes between healthy human individuals. Clones were read by immunoSEQ multiplex PCR, and TCRdb kept only the in-frame ones, dropping some. The table records some 2 million clones, roughly 94% of them present only once. The sample comprised naive CD4+ T cells sorted from blood. Stated subset: CD45RA+ positively selected. The receptor set was obtained from a young man in good health.

As regards this clone: Other DNA sequences within the sample encode an identical CDR3. V usage is TRBV18 and J usage is TRBJ2-7; TRBD1 matches at 7 bases. CDR3 length equals 14 residues. Looked up from germline, CDR1 is KGHSH and CDR2 is LQKENI. V shed 3 bases and J 0 bases; nucleotides not matched to a gene: 2. Here the CDR3 DNA reads TGTGCCAGCTCACCTGACAGGGCCTCCTACGAGCAGTACTTC. Translating it yields CASSPDRASYEQYF.

CDR3 protein: CASRGQWSSEKLFF. The CDR3 nucleotides read TGTGCCAGTAGGGGACAGTGGTCTTCTGAAAAACTGTTTTTT. This chain connects TRBV6-1 to TRBJ1-4; 7 nucleotides align to TRBD1. This CDR3 region has 14 residues. CDR1 and CDR2 from the germline V gene are MNHNS and SASEGT. V trimming: 9 bases; J trimming: 7 bases; junction bases outside the gene matches: 11.

This clone has only one observation. The genes are TRBV7-9 and TRBJ2-5; maybe TRBD2 (5 bases). V dropped 3 bases and J dropped 5 bases, with 10 bases sitting between them. This CDR3 comprises 13 residues. The germline V gene encodes CDR1 SEHNR and CDR2 FQNEAQ (reference sequence). The DNA of the CDR3 is TGTGCCAGCAGCTTCCCGGGGTCGGAGACCCAGTACTTC. It translates to CASSFPGSETQYF.

The chain employs TRBV12-5 and TRBJ2-3; 7 positions match TRBD1. The germline V gene encodes CDR1 LGHNT and CDR2 FRNRAP. The V gene end was trimmed by 5 bases and the J gene end by 5 bases; junction bases not matched to a gene: 10. The CDR3 contains 15 residues. This chain's CDR3 is CASGPDRSMGDTQYF. The CDR3 DNA reads as TGTGCTAGTGGTCCGGACAGGTCTATGGGAGATACGCAGTATTTT.

This clone was recorded once. The gene calls are TRBV10-3 and TRBJ2-7; 10 bases line up with TRBD1. The V gene's germline CDR1 is ENHRY and CDR2 SYGVKD. The CDR3 is 14 residues long. The V gene end was trimmed by 6 bases and the J gene end by 4 bases; junction bases not matched to a gene: 6. The CDR3 sequence: CAIRTGGAGYEQYF. The CDR3 nucleotides read TGTGCCATCAGGACAGGGGGCGCGGGTTACGAGCAGTACTTC.

The J gene is TRBJ2-7, the V gene TRBV19; D gene ambiguous. CDR3 length equals 15 residues. Germline V gene sequence: CDR1 LNHDA, CDR2 SQIVND (reference sequence). V lost 0 bases, J lost 5 bases, and 14 bases lay in between. For the CDR3, the DNA is TGTGCCAGTAGTATAGATGGTGGGTTGTACAACGAGCAGTACTTC. Its protein product is CASSIDGGLYNEQYF.

The chain couples TRBV7-2 to TRBJ2-3; TRBD1 agrees at 10 bases. Germline V CDR1 and CDR2: SGHTA, FQGNSA. Trimming removed 6 bases from V and 5 bases from J; junction bases left unmatched: 11. There are 16 residues in the CDR3. CDR3 bases: TGTGCCAGCAGTCCTAATCCGGGACAGGGGAAAGATACGCAGTATTTT. This encodes CASSPNPGQGKDTQYF.

Only one count was recorded for this clone. V is TRBV7-3 and J is TRBJ2-2, with 7 nucleotides matching TRBD1. Germline V gene data show CDR1 as SGHTA and CDR2 as FQGTGA. V dropped 4 bases and J dropped 3; count of bases not matched to a gene: 2. The CDR3 is 14 residues long. CDR3 residues: CASSSGQYTGELFF. The CDR3 nucleotides read TGTGCCAGCAGCTCGGGACAGTACACCGGGGAGCTGTTTTTT. Full variable domain (remainder filled in from reference TRBV7-3 and TRBJ2-2): GAGVSQTPSNKVTEKGKYVELRCDPISGHTALYWYRQSLGQGPEFLIYFQGTGAADDSGLPNDRFFAVRPEGSVSTLKIQRTERGDSAVYLCASSSGQYTGELFFGEGSRLTVL.

V is TRBV9 and J is TRBJ2-5; D is uncertain. The CDR3 spans 16 residues. CDR1 and CDR2 (germline): SGDLS, YYNGEE. V gave up 4 bases and J gave up 2 bases, with 18 bases separating them. The DNA for the CDR3 is TGTGCCAGCAGCCACACCACCGGCACGAAACAAGAGACCCAGTACTTC. This encodes CASSHTTGTKQETQYF.

J is TRBJ2-5 and V is TRBV9; 10 bases map to TRBD1. The CDR3 is 16 residues long. Germline V lookup: CDR1 SGDLS, CDR2 YYNGEE. V was clipped by 0 bases and J by 5 bases; unmatched bases: 7. The CDR3, as DNA: TGTGCCAGCAGCGTAGAGGGGACAGGGGCCGTTGAGACCCAGTACTTC. It encodes CASSVEGTGAVETQYF.

The chain joins TRBV18 to TRBJ1-6; weak D call: TRBD1 (5 bases). Between the trimmed V and J ends, which lost 5 bases and 7 bases, there was a span of 12 bases. Germline CDR1 KGHSH, CDR2 LQKENI. The CDR3 length is 14 residues. The CDR3 loop reads CASSEGEGNSPLHF. The CDR3, as DNA: TGTGCCAGCTCAGAAGGGGAAGGCAATTCACCCCTCCACTTT.

The V gene is TRBV5-1, the J gene TRBJ1-6, with 10 positions matching TRBD1. There are 17 residues in the CDR3. Germline CDR1 and CDR2: SGHRS and YFSETQ. The V gene end was trimmed by 3 bases and the J gene end by 6 bases; junction bases not matched to a gene: 9. CDR3 DNA: TGCGCCAGCAGCTCCGAAGACGGACAGGGGGGTAATTCACCCCTCCACTTT. Translation gives CASSSEDGQGGNSPLHF.

The CDR3 nucleotides read TGCGCCAGCCTGGCTAGCGGGAACACCGGGGAGCTGTTTTTT. Translated, it gives CASLASGNTGELFF. This chain joins TRBV5-1 and TRBJ2-2; TRBD2 agrees at 7 bases. The CDR3 is made up of 14 amino acids. Germline lookup yields CDR1 SGHRS and CDR2 YFSETQ. Trimming cost V 7 bases and J 1 base; bases outside gene matches: 4.

The table lists this clone with a count of one. This chain links TRBV5-6 with TRBJ2-7; the match to TRBD1 covers 9 bases. J gave up 2 bases and V 4 bases, and 4 bases lay outside the gene matches. Germline V gives CDR1 SGHDT, CDR2 YYEEEE. The CDR3 is 14 amino acids. The DNA for the CDR3 is TGTGCCAGCAGCGGGAGGACAGGGGCCTACGAGCAGTACTTC. This encodes CASSGRTGAYEQYF. The whole variable domain, remainder taken from reference TRBV5-6 and TRBJ2-7, is DAGVTQSPTHLIKTRGQQVTLRCSPKSGHDTVSWYQQALGQGPQFIFQYYEEEERQRGNFPDRFSGHQFPNYSSELNVNALLLGDSALYLCASSGRTGAYEQYFGPGTRLTVT.

The chain links TRBV15 to TRBJ2-3; 12 bases fit TRBD2. Germline values: CDR1 LNHNV, CDR2 YYDKDF (reference sequence). V was clipped by 5 bases and J by 4 bases; unmatched bases: 4. The CDR3 has 15 residues. The DNA for the CDR3 is TGTGCCACCAGCGGACGACTAGCGGGGGCAGATACGCAGTATTTT. Protein sequence: CATSGRLAGADTQYF.

The chain links TRBV6-1 to TRBJ2-7; perhaps TRBD2 as D (5 bases). Deletions cut 2 bases from V and 0 bases from J, with 11 bases between. Germline lookup yields CDR1 MNHNS and CDR2 SASEGT. This CDR3 has 15 amino acids. The CDR3 reads CASSERSAISYEQYF. DNA of the CDR3: TGTGCCAGCAGTGAACGTAGCGCGATCTCCTACGAGCAGTACTTC.